These 18 T cell receptor beta chains were sequenced from one sample in a study of molecular identifiers for immune sequencing clone quantification. TCRdb reanalysed the PCR reads using MiXCR and keeps one entry per CDR3 protein. Among more than 450,000 distinct CDR3 sequences listed, about 21% were seen once. Sequencing was done on a sample of naive CD8+ T cells from blood, with Jurkat cell RNA spiked in. The subset denotes: FACS-sorted CD8+CD4-CCR7+CD45RA+ naive T cells. These receptors were taken from a human donor in good health. Some libraries in this study had Jurkat cell RNA spiked in.

The table lists this clonotype with many counts. The rearrangement joins TRBV4-2 to TRBJ1-3, with 10 bases identical to TRBD1. V shed 1 base and J 7 bases; nucleotides not matched to a gene: 13. The CDR3 runs 18 residues. Per the germline V gene, CDR1 is LGHNA and CDR2 is YNFKEQ. In DNA form, the CDR3 reads TGTGCCAGCAGCCAAGGGCTTGCCGGGACAGGGGTCGGGAACACCATATATTTT. Translated, it gives CASSQGLAGTGVGNTIYF.

This clonotype came up many times. The rearrangement joins TRBV6-5 to TRBJ2-7, with 8 bases aligning to TRBD1. Germline values: CDR1 MNHEY, CDR2 SVGAGI. J was trimmed by 6 bases and V by 5 bases; bases with no gene match: 0. The CDR3 loop spans 11 amino acids. The CDR3 sequence: CASSDRGEQYF. CDR3 nucleotides: TGTGCCAGCAGTGACAGGGGCGAGCAGTACTTC.

The chain combines TRBV7-2 with TRBJ1-6; 8 bases are shared with TRBD1. Per the germline V gene, CDR1 is SGHTA and CDR2 is FQGNSA. This CDR3 has 13 residues. V shed 4 bases and J 9 bases; nucleotides not matched to a gene: 2. CDR3 sequence (DNA): TGTGCCAGCAGCTCCGGACAGGGTTCACCCCTCCACTTT. This sequence encodes CASSSGQGSPLHF.

This clonotype was observed many times. The chain combines TRBV6-2 or TRBV6-3 with TRBJ2-3; D gene uncertain. The V end lost 2 bases, the J end lost 2 bases, and 5 bases lay between the germline ends. The CDR3 spans 13 residues. From germline, CDR1 is MNHEY and CDR2 SVGEGT. The CDR3 region is CASSYGDTDTQYF. The DNA of the CDR3 is TGTGCCAGCAGTTACGGGGACACAGATACGCAGTATTTT.

This clonotype was counted many times. The V gene is TRBV5-4, the J gene TRBJ2-2; possible D gene TRBD2, 6 bases. The CDR3 totals 16 residues. CDR1 and CDR2 (germline): SGHNT, YYREEE (reference sequence). V was clipped by 4 bases and J by 0 bases, with 13 bases between them. CDR3 in DNA: TGTGCCAGCAGCATGATACGGGAGCCGAACACCGGGGAGCTGTTTTTT. Protein product: CASSMIREPNTGELFF.

The chain couples TRBV20-1 to TRBJ2-7; 13 nucleotides line up with TRBD2. CDR1 and CDR2 from the germline V gene are DFQATT and SNEGSKA (reference sequence). The CDR3 length is 15 residues. V was clipped by 1 base and J by 10 bases; unmatched bases: 10. In nucleotides, the CDR3 is TGCAGTGCTAGAGCCCCCTTACTAGCGGGAGGGGTTCAGTACTTC. It encodes CSARAPLLAGGVQYF.

This clonotype was counted at least ten times. The V call is TRBV28, the J call TRBJ1-4; TRBD1 is a possible D gene (6 bases). This CDR3 is 15 amino acids long. Per the germline V gene, CDR1 is MDHEN and CDR2 is SYDVKM. Trimming took off 4 bases at V and 8 bases at J, with 17 bases between the two ends. In DNA form, the CDR3 reads TGTGCCAGCAGTTCCCCACAGGGAATCGGCGAAAAACTGTTTTTT. Its translation is CASSSPQGIGEKLFF.

This clonotype was seen a handful of times. The chain has TRBV6-5 and TRBJ2-1; D remains ambiguous. The CDR3 totals 12 residues. V lost 7 bases and J 4 bases, leaving 8 bases between the germline ends. CDR1 is MNHEY and CDR2 is SVGAGI in the germline V gene. CDR3 residues: CASMGSYNEQFF. The CDR3 DNA follows: TGTGCCAGCATGGGGTCTTACAATGAGCAGTTCTTC.

In its sample, this clonotype was seen many times. J is TRBJ1-6 and V is TRBV2; D call uncertain. The V gene lost 10 bases and the J gene lost 7 bases, with 11 bases spanning the gap. Germline V gene lookup returns CDR1 SNHLY and CDR2 FYNNEI. This CDR3 has 12 residues. CDR3 DNA sequence: TGTGCCACCCGGACGCCAAATTCACCCCTCCACTTT. As protein: CATRTPNSPLHF.

In regard to this clonotype: This may be a read error, as it is one base from a much larger clone. The chain recombines TRBV5-6 with TRBJ2-7, with a tentative D call TRBD1 (6 bases). Per germline, CDR1 SGHDT and CDR2 YYEEEE. The CDR3 consists of 13 residues. This CDR3 reads CAGSTDSSYEQYF. In DNA form, the CDR3 reads TGTGCCGGCAGCACGGACAGCTCCTACGAGCAGTACTTC.

In the case of this clonotype: Possible read error: a much larger clone is one base away. CDR3 sequence: CASTWDSRIDTQYF. In DNA, the CDR3 is TGTGCCAGTACCTGGGACAGTCGCATAGATACGCAGTATTTT. The rearrangement joins TRBV2 to TRBJ2-3; 7 nucleotides agree with TRBD1. This CDR3 is built from 14 residues. V was clipped by 9 bases and J by 5 bases; unmatched bases: 11. Germline values: CDR1 SNHLY, CDR2 FYNNEI.

This clonotype was found many times. The chain carries TRBV7-9 and TRBJ2-3, with TRBD1 matching over 8 bases. CDR1 and CDR2 (germline): SEHNR, FQNEAQ (reference sequence). V lost 5 bases and J lost 1; bases outside the gene matches: 2. This CDR3 is built from 14 residues. The CDR3 DNA reads TGTGCCAGCAGCGCGGACAGGGGCACAGATACGCAGTATTTT. Translated: CASSADRGTDTQYF.

The table lists this clonotype with many counts. The V call is TRBV27, the J call TRBJ2-7; 7 bases fit TRBD2. Looked up from germline, CDR1 is MNHEY and CDR2 is SMNVEV (reference sequence). V dropped 4 bases and J dropped 2; count of bases not matched to a gene: 5. The CDR3 length is 14 residues. In DNA, the CDR3 is TGTGCCAGCAGTTACGGCGGGGGTCCCTACGAGCAGTACTTC. Translating gives CASSYGGGPYEQYF.

This chain uses TRBV27 with TRBJ1-3; D unclear. The CDR3 length is 13 residues. The germline V and J ends were trimmed by 1 base and 4 bases, with 5 bases remaining between them. CDR1 is MNHEY and CDR2 is SMNVEV in the germline V gene (reference sequence). Here the CDR3 reads CASSLWRGNTIYF. The CDR3 bases are TGTGCCAGCAGTTTATGGCGGGGAAACACCATATATTTT.

The chain combines TRBV20-1 with TRBJ1-5, with a possible D match to TRBD1 (5 bases). With 1 base removed from V and 3 bases from J, the gap between germline ends came to 10 bases. CDR1 DFQATT and CDR2 SNEGSKA come from the germline V gene (reference sequence). CDR3 length: 14 residues. The CDR3, as DNA: TGCAGTGCTAGAGTCGGGGGGGACAATCAGCCCCAGCATTTT. Protein product: CSARVGGDNQPQHF.

The rearrangement links TRBV7-9 to TRBJ2-7; possibly TRBD1 or TRBD2 for D (5 bases each). The V end was cut by 5 bases, the J end by 3 bases, with 20 bases between. The CDR3 runs to 16 residues. Germline assignment: CDR1 SEHNR and CDR2 FQNEAQ (reference sequence). The CDR3 spells CASSTHGTGAFYEQYF. The CDR3 DNA is TGTGCCAGCAGCACACATGGGACCGGGGCTTTCTACGAGCAGTACTTC.

This clonotype has at least ten counts. V and J are TRBV12-3 or TRBV12-4 and TRBJ1-5, with D uncertain. V was clipped by 8 bases and J by 3 bases, with 8 bases between them. The CDR3 spans 12 residues. The CDR3 DNA sequence: TGTGCCAGCCGTACGTTCAATCAGCCCCAGCATTTT. Protein: CASRTFNQPQHF.

The sample holds many counts of this clonotype. The V gene is TRBV19, the J gene TRBJ2-4, with 8 positions matching TRBD2. This CDR3 region has 14 residues. J lost 1 base, V lost 9 bases, and 5 bases had no gene match. Germline V lookup: CDR1 LNHDA, CDR2 SQIVND (reference sequence). The DNA for the CDR3 is TGTGCCAGCAGCGGGAGTGGGGCCAAAAACATTCAGTACTTC. It yields the protein CASSGSGAKNIQYF.